This T cell receptor beta chain was retrieved from a study of CD8 T cells in Susac syndrome. CDR1 LGHDT and CDR2 YNNKEL come from the germline V gene (reference sequence). Deletions cut 0 bases from V and 4 bases from J, with 9 bases between. This CDR3 region has 14 residues. Negative isolation yielded CD4+ and CD8+ T cells, and FACS enriched TEMRA cells. Reverse transcription of 0.5 to 1 ug RNA used random hexamers. By means of immunoSEQ multiplex PCR, TCR beta CDR3 spanning 54 Vbeta and 13 Jbeta underwent amplification. TCRdb passed the immunoSEQ multiplex PCR reads through MiXCR, listing each CDR3 protein once. The repertoire holds 100,000 to 150,000 distinct CDR3 sequences, with 94% as singletons.

This TCR came from a human donor in good health. The V and J genes are TRBV3-1 and TRBJ1-2; D is uncertain. Sample: CD4+ T cells from PBMCs. CDR3 residues: CASSQDLYSYGYTF. The CDR3 DNA follows: TGTGCCAGCAGCCAAGATCTATACAGCTATGGCTACACCTTC. Using reference TRBV3-1 and TRBJ1-2 for the parts outside the CDR3, the full variable domain is DTAVSQTPKYLVTQMGNDKSIKCEQNLGHDTMYWYKQDSKKFLKIMFSYNNKELIINETVPNRFSPKSPDKAHLNLHINSLELGDSAVYFCASSQDLYSYGYTFGSGTRLTVV.